This TCR beta chain was captured in a study of identical twins. Whole-study results and caveats: With beta out-of-frame sequences, excess sharing by twins was weaker. Not following the same donors, the study drew its conclusions from cross-sectional statistical analysis.

A universal primer binding site was introduced by template switching. The final cDNA contained unique molecular identifiers. TCRdb re-called the 5' RACE reads through MiXCR, storing one row per CDR3 protein. The sample contains 1.5 million to 2 million distinct CDR3 sequences, roughly a third of which appear only once. On this clonotype itself: What it binds is unknown.

Among all donors, each was a healthy Caucasian. The TCR sequence derives from a newborn girl in good health. Input material: cord blood.

CDR3 loop: CASSQERASNEQFF. CDR3 in DNA: TGTGCCAGCAGCCAAGAGAGAGCATCAAATGAGCAGTTCTTC. The chain is built from TRBV4-2 and TRBJ2-1; D unresolved. The V gene lost 0 bases and the J gene lost 7 bases, with 10 bases spanning the gap. The CDR3 loop spans 14 amino acids. Per the germline V gene, CDR1 is LGHNA and CDR2 is YNFKEQ.